This T cell receptor (beta chain) was found in a study of blood T cell repertoires in COVID-19 (TCRdb year 2020). Concerning the study at large: Collaborator samples came from the United States, Italy and Spain and covered acute and convalescent phases of COVID-19. The material from the prospective study consisted of cDNA or gDNA derived from T cells, B-cell-depleted T cells, or PBMCs. Deeply sampled blood TCRbeta repertoires from subjects exposed to, actively infected with, or recovered from COVID-19 were included in the dataset. The repertoires were released in a freely available public database intended as a resource for research on the immune response to SARS-CoV-2. Samples were obtained from the ongoing ImmuneRACE study (first 160 participants) and from roughly 1,300 subjects provided by 6 global collaborators. Sample metadata almost always included a de-identified subject ID, COVID-19 status, age in years and sex. HLA class I and class II types, where available, came from metadata supplied by the sample provider rather than from assay-based typing. Overall results and qualifications from the work: Clinical and demographic metadata were provided uncurated, with the amount varying by source and participant.

As concerns this clone: Its antigen target is currently unknown. One base away there is no much larger clone; base qualities are not given.

In the prospective study, participants were about 18 to 100 years old, resided in 25 or so geographic areas of the United States, and were enrolled through a virtual design. Cohort assignment in the prospective study relied on participant-reported clinical history from a screening survey and a study questionnaire. Recovered participants in ImmuneRACE Cohort 3 were defined by two consecutive negative NP/OP PCR tests, clearance by a healthcare professional, or resolution of symptoms. Mobile phlebotomists in the prospective study collected whole blood, serum and a nasopharyngeal or oropharyngeal swab from every participant. Over a roughly 2-month period, participants in the prospective study had the option of providing additional blood draws and questionnaires. Before DNA extraction, prospective study blood samples were shipped either frozen or at room temperature. TCRbeta CDR3 regions were amplified from genomic DNA using the immunoSEQ Assay, a bias-controlled multiplex PCR. The paper's processing steps were these. Nucleated cell counts per sample were estimated from amplification of reference gene primers within the assay. To quantify the absolute abundance of each unique TCRbeta CDR3 rearrangement, sequence reads were collapsed and filtered. Productive Simpson clonality was computed per sample as the square root of Simpson's diversity index over productive rearrangements. TCRdb limited this immuneACCESS table to in-frame rearrangements with V and J called. A share of clones is missing; checked studies link under half to unresolved V genes, and the rest is unexplained. V, J and clone size were drawn from that table, and D and trimming were deduced from the DNA. The table for this sample lists 450,000 or so clones; around 91% of them were counted only once. In total, the top ten clones hold about 0.63% of the sample.

The germline V gene (reference sequence) supplies CDR1 DFQATT and CDR2 SNEGSKA. Inclusive of the bounding cysteine and phenylalanine, the CDR3 is 14 residues long. Only the CDR3 DNA stays, 42 bases, in frame from base 1. V is cut by 3 bases and J by 9 bases, and the space between the germline ends is 15 bases. The sample was PBMCs or T cells enriched from blood (not recorded which). The receptor comes from a man aged 18 to 30 who had recovered from COVID-19. The chain employs TRBV20-1 and TRBJ1-6; no confident D gene assignment can be made. The CDR3 protein is CSASQRVGVSPLHF. In nucleotides, the sequence is TGCAGTGCTAGTCAGAGAGTCGGGGTTTCACCCCTCCACTTT.